One T cell receptor (beta chain) is described in this entry. These data come from a study of blood T cell repertoires in COVID-19. Whole-study context: PBMCs, B-cell-depleted T cells, or T cells were the source of the cDNA or gDNA that made up the material.

Method: immunoSEQ multiplex PCR; TCRdb's copy keeps in-frame clones and lacks some. The table records over 250,000 clones, around 80% of them present only once. This TCR was sampled from a young man with acute COVID-19. Sequenced: PBMCs or T cells enriched from blood (not recorded which).

The CDR3: CAISDPGLEQYV. In nucleotides, the CDR3 is TGTGCCATCAGTGACCCGGGTCTAGAGCAGTACGTC. This chain connects TRBV10-3 to TRBJ2-7; the D is unclear. Trimming cost V 3 bases and J 7 bases, with 10 bases left between them. CDR1 and CDR2 (germline): ENHRY, SYGVKD. The CDR3 covers 12 residues.